One and the same sample provided the 10 T cell receptor beta chains below, sequenced in a study of blood T cells in healthy people across ages (dated by TCRdb to between 2014 and 2017). Library prep was done by 5' RACE. The sequencing machine was an Illumina HiSeq 2500. The second PCR ran for about 6 to 12 cycles and used a J-beta primer mix along with a sample-barcoded 5' primer. The raw public reads went through TCRdb reprocessing: fastp at Q25, MiXCR clone calling, in-frame beta chains kept. Identical CDR3 protein sequences are pooled into one entry, listed with their most common genes and DNA. In this sample the table shows about 570,000 distinct CDR3 sequences, about 25% of which occur a single time. Approximately 17% of the sample belongs to the ten largest clones. Sample: blood. All receptors come from a woman in her 70s in good health.

The CDR3 here is CASSSRTGWRGTEAFF. DNA for the CDR3: TGTGCCAGCAGTTCTCGGACAGGGTGGCGGGGGACTGAAGCTTTCTTT. The V gene is TRBV27, the J gene TRBJ1-1; 8 bases line up with TRBD1. Germline-derived CDR1 and CDR2 are MNHEY and SMNVEV (reference sequence). The CDR3 is made up of 16 amino acids. V dropped 4 bases and J dropped 5; count of bases not matched to a gene: 12.

V gene TRBV7-2 combines with J gene TRBJ2-5; 11 bases fit TRBD2. CDR3 length: 15 residues. Germline-derived CDR1 and CDR2 are SGHTA and FQGNSA. V lost 4 bases and J lost 2; bases outside the gene matches: 3. The chain's CDR3 is CASSWRTSGQETQYF. DNA of the CDR3: TGTGCCAGCAGCTGGAGGACTAGCGGGCAAGAGACCCAGTACTTC.

This chain links TRBV6-6 with TRBJ1-6; 7 bases are shared with TRBD1. V gave up 6 bases and J gave up 7 bases; unmatched junction bases: 12. Germline V gene data show CDR1 as MNHNY and CDR2 as SVGAGI (reference sequence). The CDR3 runs to 16 residues. CDR3 nucleotide sequence: TGTGCCAGCAGCCGTGAGCCGGGACAGCTAAATTCACCCCTCCACTTT. It codes for CASSREPGQLNSPLHF.

This CDR3 is CASSRWSGNEKLFF. CDR3 DNA: TGTGCCAGCTCGAGGTGGTCTGGGAATGAAAAACTGTTTTTT. This chain joins TRBV6-5 and TRBJ1-4; D is unclear. Germline V CDR1 and CDR2: MNHEY, SVGAGI. V lost 8 bases, J lost 5 bases, and 15 bases lay in between. The CDR3 is 14 amino acids.

This clonotype occurred a few times. The chain joins TRBV6-2 or TRBV6-3 to TRBJ1-2; D not resolved. The CDR3 is 12 amino acids. Germline V gene sequence: CDR1 MNHEY, CDR2 SVGEGT. The germline V and J ends were trimmed by 0 bases and 4 bases, with 3 bases remaining between them. The CDR3 here is CASSYSLYGYTF. The CDR3 DNA sequence: TGTGCCAGCAGTTACTCCCTCTATGGCTACACCTTC.

This clonotype was observed a few times. An end of the junction differs from the germline gene, which may be a read error. The chain uses TRBV20-1 and TRBJ2-7; D is possibly TRBD2 (5 bases). Germline V gives CDR1 DFQATT, CDR2 SNEGSKA (reference sequence). There are 12 residues in the CDR3. CDR3 residues: CSARVEGYEQYF. The DNA for the CDR3 is TGCAGTGCCAGAGTCGAGGGATACGAGCAGTACTTC.

In its sample, this clonotype was seen a few times. V gene TRBV29-1 combines with J gene TRBJ2-3; 8 nucleotides align to TRBD2. Germline-derived CDR1 and CDR2 are SQVTM and ANQGSEA. The CDR3 loop spans 14 amino acids. V shed 2 bases, J shed 2 bases, and the junction held 3 bases outside the gene matches. Here the CDR3 reads CSVEIGGVTDTQYF. The CDR3 nucleotides read TGCAGCGTTGAAATCGGGGGGGTCACAGATACGCAGTATTTT.

This chain joins TRBV7-3 and TRBJ2-2; unclear D gene. The CDR3 runs to 13 residues. In germline, CDR1 is SGHTA, CDR2 FQGTGA. Trimming pared 1 base from V and 8 bases from J, leaving 8 bases between. Written as DNA, the CDR3 is TGTGCCAGCAGCTTAATTCAGGCGGGGGAGCTGTTTTTT. This translates into CASSLIQAGELFF. The full variable domain, completed using reference TRBV7-3 and TRBJ2-2, is GAGVSQTPSNKVTEKGKYVELRCDPISGHTALYWYRQSLGQGPEFLIYFQGTGAADDSGLPNDRFFAVRPEGSVSTLKIQRTERGDSAVYLCASSLIQAGELFFGEGSRLTVL.

This clonotype turned up a few times. The V call is TRBV25-1, the J call TRBJ2-1; D is uncertain. V was trimmed by 8 bases and J by 7 bases, leaving 15 bases between them. Germline V gene sequence: CDR1 MGHDK, CDR2 SYGVNS. There are 13 residues in the CDR3. The CDR3 coding sequence is TGTGCCAGCGGGGTCTTGAAGGGAAATGAGCAGTTCTTC. Translation: CASGVLKGNEQFF.

The rearrangement uses TRBV2 and TRBJ1-4; D is undetermined. CDR1 and CDR2 from the germline V gene are SNHLY and FYNNEI. Trimming took 2 bases from V and 8 from J, leaving 12 bases between them. This CDR3 region has 14 residues. The CDR3 reads CASSEFLDSEKLFF. The CDR3 DNA sequence: TGTGCCAGCAGTGAATTTCTGGATTCGGAAAAACTGTTTTTT.